A selection of T cell receptor beta chains follows, all from one sample in a study of blood T cell repertoires in COVID-19. Only in-frame clones appear in the TCRdb table, and some are missing; sequencing was by immunoSEQ multiplex PCR. The sample records 100,000 to 150,000 clones, 88% being singletons. Material: peripheral blood. The source of these receptors is a man over 45 with acute or convalescent COVID-19. Each CDR3 is given without its conserved first and last residue. The order of the fields is V gene, CDR3 protein.

TRBV6-5	ASSYRRQGGGYT
TRBV7-2	ASSLVVAGGQEQY
TRBV19	ASSSPGLAAADTQY
TRBV28	ASSLASLADTQY
TRBV11-2	ASGRLDWNTGELF
TRBV5-4	ASSFRGRGAGELF
TRBV24-1	ATKTGTSAYNEQF
TRBV10-3	AISNLSGTLATDTQY
TRBV3-1/TRBV3-2	ASSQTGLEKLF
TRBV19	ASSFPGNYGYT
TRBV11-2	ASSVRGRGQDEQF
TRBV11-3	ASSLRVLAGPPYEQY
TRBV10-2	ASSLAGGAAEQY
TRBV3-1/TRBV3-2	ASSQAGQSLHNEQF
TRBV19	ASLSGGGTEAF
TRBV10-2	ASSYPGQGTEAF
TRBV6-5	ASSYSGRFETQY
TRBV5-1	ASSWTVTSSYNEQF
TRBV19	ASSSIDRGNYGYT
TRBV2	ASSDELAVSYEQY
TRBV19	ASSIQGNTDTQY
TRBV27	ASSLSEVQPQH
TRBV7-9	ASSLAAVRTSANNEQF
TRBV14	ASSLAAGTRNSPLH
TRBV10-2	ASNPGLRYEQY
TRBV6-2/TRBV6-3	ASSYSGPNYGYT
TRBV4-2	ASSPFTGEITGELF
TRBV25-1	ASSEPTPSGNTEAF
TRBV9	ASRGQGFNSPLH
TRBV5-1	ASSLVGGRMNTEAF
TRBV30	AWSAVAGGAGELF
TRBV10-3	AISESTNTEAF
TRBV12-3/TRBV12-4	ASSFASGLGQY
TRBV24-1	ATSSPGDRYNEQF
TRBV18	ASSRTGGDQPQH
TRBV20-1	SASRREGAGRTYEQY
TRBV27	ASTFLRLAGTDTQY
TRBV5-4	ASSPGQGRDYGYT
TRBV12-3/TRBV12-4	ASSLLYNEQF
TRBV3-1/TRBV3-2	ASSQGGETQY
TRBV6-5	ASGRTKLYEQY
TRBV3-1/TRBV3-2	ASSLSGTAQKLF
TRBV27	ASSLVGQGKGGYT
TRBV7-8	ASSLVPGQPYEQY
TRBV7-6	ASSLRTGLEQY
TRBV19	ASSAQTGGGEKLF
TRBV5-1	ASSPVDSQYGYT
TRBV5-6	ASSRGLDNYNEQF
TRBV9	ASSVTGPSSGNTIY
TRBV27	ASSLSGRGVADTQY